Included here is one T cell receptor (beta chain) sequence, with context. Germline trimming cut 6 bases from V and 2 bases from J; bases unmatched to any gene: 7. This CDR3 region has 15 residues. The data were taken from a study of T cells in Graves' hyperthyroidism and ophthalmopathy. Researchers amplified the TCR beta CDR3 regions from RNA transcripts. First-round RT-PCR with HTBI primers amplified the TCR CDR3 region. TCRdb fed the multiplex PCR reads into MiXCR, producing one record per CDR3 protein. The sample has 500,000 to 750,000 distinct CDR3 sequences, 11% to 15% seen once. This clonotype originated in a woman between 18 and 30 years old with Graves' ophthalmopathy. V is TRBV12-3 or TRBV12-4 and J is TRBJ2-1, with 7 bases fitting TRBD2. Material: blood. The CDR3 region is CASRGLAAAYNEQFF. The CDR3 DNA is TGTGCCAGCAGGGGTCTAGCGGCCGCCTACAATGAGCAGTTCTTC.